This TCR beta chain was documented in a study of blood T cell repertoires in COVID-19. Across the study: Both acute and convalescent COVID-19 samples were obtained from the United States, Italy and Spain.

The study recruited people aged 18 to 89 years across approximately 23 US areas. Cohorts were based on clinical histories the participants reported. Recovery among Cohort 3 donors was established by two negative PCRs, clearance, or symptom resolution. With 5 bases removed from V and 3 bases from J, the gap between germline ends came to 8 bases. The CDR3 sequence is 14 residues long. Germline CDR1 and CDR2: KGHSH and LQKENI. Clones were sequenced by immunoSEQ multiplex PCR, and TCRdb holds only the in-frame ones, with some missing. The table shows 250,000 to 350,000 clones, with over 75% occurring only once.

Material for sequencing was PBMCs or T cells enriched from blood (not recorded which). The chain joins TRBV18 to TRBJ1-6, with D perhaps TRBD1 (6 bases). The TCR comes from a woman in her twenties or thirties who had recovered from COVID-19. The CDR3 sequence: CASSKQGYNSPLHF. Written as DNA, the CDR3 is TGTGCCAGCTCAAAACAGGGCTATAATTCACCCCTCCACTTT.